The 16 T cell receptor beta chains in this list originate from one sample, sequenced in a study of graft-versus-host responses after intestinal transplantation. TCRdb's copy holds only in-frame clones and misses some; the assay was immunoSEQ multiplex PCR. The repertoire consists of some 120,000 clones, with around 94% occurring once and the leading ten covering 0.2% to 0.25%. No antigens are known for them. Sequenced here: unstimulated CD4+ T cells sorted from spleen or lymph node cells, sampled before transplant. These receptors all come from a human donor who was the organ donor for an intestinal transplant.

This clone has a handful of counts. This sequence joins TRBV25-1 and TRBJ1-4; D is possibly TRBD1 (5 bases). Germline assignment: CDR1 MGHDK and CDR2 SYGVNS. V lost 3 bases and J lost 8, with 13 bases in between. The CDR3 extends over 14 amino acids. The DNA for the CDR3 is TGTGCCAGCAGTGACCTGAGTCGGGGCGAAAAACTGTTTTTT. This gives the protein CASSDLSRGEKLFF. The complete variable domain, with remaining parts taken from reference TRBV25-1 and TRBJ1-4, reads EADIYQTPRYLVIGTGKKITLECSQTMGHDKMYWYQQDPGMELHLIHYSYGVNSTEKGDLSSESTVSRIRTEHFPLTLESARPSHTSQYLCASSDLSRGEKLFFGSGTQLSVL.

This rearrangement joins TRBV18 to TRBJ2-3, with TRBD2 identical over 12 bases. Germline V gene data show CDR1 as KGHSH and CDR2 as LQKENI. The CDR3 is made up of 17 amino acids. The V segment lost 4 bases and the J segment 1 base; nucleotides outside the gene matches: 6. CDR3 protein: CASSLGLAGTGTDTQYF. The CDR3 DNA is TGTGCCAGCTCACTTGGACTAGCGGGAACGGGCACAGATACGCAGTATTTT.

CDR3 sequence reads: CASSPSTGTTGELFF. The CDR3 DNA is TGCGCCAGCAGCCCGTCGACGGGGACGACCGGGGAGCTGTTTTTT. The gene calls are TRBV5-1 and TRBJ2-2; D possibly matches TRBD1 or TRBD2 (5 bases each). In germline, CDR1 is SGHRS, CDR2 YFSETQ. V dropped 4 bases and J dropped 5 bases, with 15 bases sitting between them. There are 15 residues in the CDR3.

The rearrangement links TRBV23-1 to TRBJ2-7; D not resolved. TRBV23-1 is designated an ORF whose function remains uncertain. V lost 2 bases, J lost 2 bases, and 19 bases lay in between. The CDR3 consists of 17 residues. CDR3 sequence (DNA): TGCGCCAGCAGTCAAGAACTCGCGGCCGGGCTGCCCTACGAGCAGTACTTC. Translated: CASSQELAAGLPYEQYF.

This chain joins TRBV9 and TRBJ2-3, with a possible D match to TRBD1 (6 bases). Germline V lookup: CDR1 SGDLS, CDR2 YYNGEE. CDR3 size: 14 residues. Trimming took 4 bases from V and 1 from J, leaving 10 bases between them. The CDR3 DNA reads TGTGCCAGCAGCCCTAGGACAGGCACAGATACGCAGTATTTT. Translation: CASSPRTGTDTQYF.

This chain joins TRBV10-3 and TRBJ2-3, with D tentatively TRBD1 or TRBD2 (5 bases each). CDR1 is ENHRY and CDR2 is SYGVKD in the germline V gene. This CDR3 is 16 amino acids long. V was clipped by 6 bases and J by 7 bases, with 23 bases between them. The CDR3 sequence is CAISPNAVGERNTQYF. The CDR3 DNA follows: TGTGCCATCAGCCCCAACGCCGTGGGGGAGAGGAATACGCAGTATTTT.

This chain uses TRBV7-2 with TRBJ2-2, with D possibly TRBD1 on 6 matching bases. The CDR3 covers 17 residues. Germline V CDR1 and CDR2: SGHTA, FQGNSA. With 6 bases removed from V and 2 bases from J, the gap between germline ends came to 19 bases. The CDR3 loop is CASSHNRQGPNTGELFF. For the CDR3, the DNA is TGTGCCAGCAGTCATAATAGGCAGGGGCCAAACACCGGGGAGCTGTTTTTT.

This chain connects TRBV14 to TRBJ2-1; TRBD2 agrees at 12 bases. The CDR3 covers 18 residues. V lost 2 bases and J lost 4; bases outside the gene matches: 9. Germline values: CDR1 SGHDN, CDR2 FVKESK. CDR3 sequence reads: CASSQSQTSGREYNEQFF. CDR3 nucleotide sequence: TGTGCCAGCAGCCAATCCCAGACTAGCGGGAGAGAATACAATGAGCAGTTCTTC.

The chain joins TRBV5-5 to TRBJ2-1; 7 bases are shared with TRBD1. Germline CDR1 and CDR2: SGHKS and YYEKEE (reference sequence). V was pared by 1 base and J by 6 bases, with 4 bases of the junction left unmatched. The CDR3 sequence is 14 residues long. The CDR3 nucleotides are TGTGCCAGCAGCTTGAGGCACAGGGGCAATGAGCAGTTCTTC. Protein: CASSLRHRGNEQFF.

The rearrangement uses TRBV6-5 and TRBJ2-2; 7 bases are shared with TRBD1. CDR1 MNHEY and CDR2 SVGAGI come from the germline V gene. J lost 6 bases, V lost 5 bases, and 6 bases had no gene match. The CDR3 loop spans 14 amino acids. This CDR3 reads CASSTRQGAGELFF. In nucleotides, the CDR3 is TGTGCCAGCAGTACACGACAGGGCGCCGGGGAGCTGTTTTTT.

The chain carries TRBV2 and TRBJ2-2; TRBD1 aligns across 7 bases. The CDR3 has 15 residues. V lost 4 bases and J lost 2; bases outside the gene matches: 4. Germline V gene data show CDR1 as SNHLY and CDR2 as FYNNEI. CDR3 coding DNA: TGTGCCAGCAGTGCCCGGACAGGAAACACCGGGGAGCTGTTTTTT. Translated, it gives CASSARTGNTGELFF.

This chain uses TRBV9 with TRBJ2-7, with 7 nucleotides matching TRBD2. In germline, CDR1 is SGDLS, CDR2 YYNGEE. The J segment lost 6 bases and the V segment lost 0 bases, leaving 9 bases of the junction unmatched. This CDR3 comprises 15 residues. CDR3 DNA sequence: TGTGCCAGCAGCGTAGCTTGGTACGGGACTACCGAGCAGTACTTC. It codes for CASSVAWYGTTEQYF.

The chain joins TRBV7-2 to TRBJ2-4, with D perhaps matching TRBD2 (5 bases). The germline CDR1 and CDR2 sequences are SGHTA and FQGNSA. The CDR3 spans 13 residues. The V end was cut by 3 bases, the J end by 6 bases, with 9 bases between. CDR3 bases: TGTGCCAGCAGCTTGCAGAGCGGAAACATTCAGTACTTC. Encoded protein: CASSLQSGNIQYF.

This rearrangement joins TRBV29-1 to TRBJ2-3; a weak D match, TRBD2 (6 bases). The V and J ends lost 7 bases and 4 bases respectively, with 15 bases between them. CDR1 is SQVTM and CDR2 is ANQGSEA in the germline V gene. The CDR3 is made up of 13 amino acids. For the CDR3, the DNA is TGCAGCGGGGGGACGGGGGTCCCAGATACGCAGTATTTT. Its translation: CSGGTGVPDTQYF.

This chain uses TRBV29-1 with TRBJ2-5, with D tentatively TRBD2 (6 bases). V lost 4 bases, J lost 0 bases, and 12 bases lay in between. This CDR3 is built from 14 residues. Germline values: CDR1 SQVTM, CDR2 ANQGSEA. CDR3: CSVAAPGDQETQYF. DNA of the CDR3: TGCAGCGTTGCAGCGCCGGGGGACCAAGAGACCCAGTACTTC.

The chain links TRBV11-1 to TRBJ2-1; 10 positions agree with TRBD2. From germline, CDR1 is SGHAT and CDR2 FQDESV (reference sequence). The trim removed 2 bases at V and 0 bases at J, leaving 7 bases unmatched. This CDR3 has 18 amino acids. The DNA of the CDR3 is TGTGCCAGCAGCTTACTAGCGGGAGCTTCCCTCTCCTACAATGAGCAGTTCTTC. It is translated as CASSLLAGASLSYNEQFF.